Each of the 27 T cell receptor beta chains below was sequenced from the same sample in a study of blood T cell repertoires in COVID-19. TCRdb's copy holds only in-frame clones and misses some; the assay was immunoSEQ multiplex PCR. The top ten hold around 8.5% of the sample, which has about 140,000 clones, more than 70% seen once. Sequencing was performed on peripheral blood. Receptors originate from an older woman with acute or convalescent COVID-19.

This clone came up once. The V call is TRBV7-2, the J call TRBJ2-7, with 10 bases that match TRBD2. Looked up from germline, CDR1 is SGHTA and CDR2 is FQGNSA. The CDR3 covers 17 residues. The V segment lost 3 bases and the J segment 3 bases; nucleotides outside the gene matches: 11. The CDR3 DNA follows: TGTGCCAGCAGCTTCAACAGCGGGGGGGCCGCCTACTACGAGCAGTACTTC. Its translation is CASSFNSGGAAYYEQYF.

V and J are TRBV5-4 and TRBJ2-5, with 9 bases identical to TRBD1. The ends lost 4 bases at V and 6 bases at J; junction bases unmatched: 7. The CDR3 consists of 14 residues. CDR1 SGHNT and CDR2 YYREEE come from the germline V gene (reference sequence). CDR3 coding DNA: TGTGCCAGCAGCACACAGGGGGCAGGGCAGACCCAGTACTTC. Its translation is CASSTQGAGQTQYF.

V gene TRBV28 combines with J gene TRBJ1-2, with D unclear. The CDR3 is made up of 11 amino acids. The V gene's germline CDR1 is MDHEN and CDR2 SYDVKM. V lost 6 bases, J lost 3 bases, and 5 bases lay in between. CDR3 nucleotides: TGTGCCAGCAGACGGTACTATGGCTACACCTTC. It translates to CASRRYYGYTF.

Written as DNA, the CDR3 is TGTGCCAGCAGCTTGGACAGGCACCGGAATTCACCCCTCCACTTT. Protein sequence: CASSLDRHRNSPLHF. The gene calls are TRBV5-6 and TRBJ1-6; perhaps TRBD1 as D (5 bases). CDR3 length: 15 residues. The germline V gene encodes CDR1 SGHDT and CDR2 YYEEEE. V lost 0 bases, J lost 7 bases, and 11 bases lay in between.

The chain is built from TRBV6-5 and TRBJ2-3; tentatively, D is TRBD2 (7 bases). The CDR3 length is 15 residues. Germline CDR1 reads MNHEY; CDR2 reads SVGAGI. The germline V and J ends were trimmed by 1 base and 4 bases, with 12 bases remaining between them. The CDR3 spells CASSYWGGQSDTQYF. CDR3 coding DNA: TGTGCCAGCAGTTACTGGGGGGGCCAGTCAGATACGCAGTATTTT.

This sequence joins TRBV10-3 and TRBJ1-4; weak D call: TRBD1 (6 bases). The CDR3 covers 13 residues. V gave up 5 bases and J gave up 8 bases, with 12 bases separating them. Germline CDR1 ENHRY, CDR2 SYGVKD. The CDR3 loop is CAISPGQYEKLFF. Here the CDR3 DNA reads TGTGCCATCAGTCCAGGACAGTACGAAAAACTGTTTTTT.

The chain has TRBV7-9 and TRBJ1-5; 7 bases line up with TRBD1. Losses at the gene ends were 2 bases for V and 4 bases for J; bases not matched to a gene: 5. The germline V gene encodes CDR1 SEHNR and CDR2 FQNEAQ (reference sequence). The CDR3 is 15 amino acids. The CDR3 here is CASSLFGTDNQPQHF. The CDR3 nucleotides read TGTGCCAGCAGCTTATTCGGGACAGATAATCAGCCCCAGCATTTT.

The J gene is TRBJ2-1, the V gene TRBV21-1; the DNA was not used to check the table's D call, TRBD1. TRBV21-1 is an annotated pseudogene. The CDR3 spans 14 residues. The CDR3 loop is CASSKRQGDNEQFF. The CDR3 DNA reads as TGTGCCAGCAGCAAACGGCAGGGTGACAATGAGCAGTTCTTC.

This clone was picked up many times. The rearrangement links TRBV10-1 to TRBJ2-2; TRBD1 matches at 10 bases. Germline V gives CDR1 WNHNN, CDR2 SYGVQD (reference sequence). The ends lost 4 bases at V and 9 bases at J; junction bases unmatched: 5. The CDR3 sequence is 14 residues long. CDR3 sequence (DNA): TGCGCCAGCAGTGCGATGGGACAGGGGAGGGAGCTGTTTTTT. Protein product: CASSAMGQGRELFF.

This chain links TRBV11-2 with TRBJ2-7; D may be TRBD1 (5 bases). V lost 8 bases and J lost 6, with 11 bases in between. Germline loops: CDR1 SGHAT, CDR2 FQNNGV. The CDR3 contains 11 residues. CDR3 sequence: CASLLRGEQYF. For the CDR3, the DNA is TGTGCCAGCTTGCTTAGGGGCGAGCAGTACTTC.

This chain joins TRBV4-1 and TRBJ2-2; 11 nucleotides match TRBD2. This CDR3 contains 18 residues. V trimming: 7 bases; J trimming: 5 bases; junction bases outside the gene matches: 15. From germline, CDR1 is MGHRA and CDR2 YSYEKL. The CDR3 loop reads CASTRGPTSGGFTGELFF. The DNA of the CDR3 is TGCGCCAGCACCCGAGGGCCTACTAGCGGGGGTTTTACCGGGGAGCTGTTTTTT.

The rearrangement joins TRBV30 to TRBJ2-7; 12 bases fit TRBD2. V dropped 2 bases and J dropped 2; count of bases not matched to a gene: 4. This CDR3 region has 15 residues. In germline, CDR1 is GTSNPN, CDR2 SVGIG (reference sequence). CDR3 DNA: TGTGCCTGGAGTCCAGGGACTAGCGGGCCCTACGAGCAGTACTTC. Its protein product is CAWSPGTSGPYEQYF.

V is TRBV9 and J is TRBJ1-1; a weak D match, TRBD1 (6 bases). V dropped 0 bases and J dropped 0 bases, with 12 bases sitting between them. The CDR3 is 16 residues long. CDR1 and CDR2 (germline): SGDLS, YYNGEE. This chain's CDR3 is CASSVAPGAMNTEAFF. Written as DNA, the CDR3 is TGTGCCAGCAGCGTAGCCCCAGGGGCCATGAACACTGAAGCTTTCTTT.

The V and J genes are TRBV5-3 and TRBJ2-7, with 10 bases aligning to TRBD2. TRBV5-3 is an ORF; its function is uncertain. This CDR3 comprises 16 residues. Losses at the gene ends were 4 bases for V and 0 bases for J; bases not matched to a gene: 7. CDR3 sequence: CARSGGLAVSSYEQYF. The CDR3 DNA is TGTGCCAGAAGCGGAGGACTAGCGGTGAGCTCCTACGAGCAGTACTTC.

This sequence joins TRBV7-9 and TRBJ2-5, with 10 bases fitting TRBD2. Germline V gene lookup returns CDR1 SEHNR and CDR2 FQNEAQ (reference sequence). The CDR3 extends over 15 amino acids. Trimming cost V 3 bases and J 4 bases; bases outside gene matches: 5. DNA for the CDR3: TGTGCCAGCAGCTTCAGCGGGGGGGCCTTAGAGACCCAGTACTTC. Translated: CASSFSGGALETQYF.

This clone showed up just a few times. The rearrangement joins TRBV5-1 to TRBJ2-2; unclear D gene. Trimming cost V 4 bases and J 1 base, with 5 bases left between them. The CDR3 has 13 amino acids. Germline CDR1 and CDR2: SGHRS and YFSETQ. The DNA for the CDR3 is TGCGCCAGCAGCCGAGAGAACACCGGGGAGCTGTTTTTT. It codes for CASSRENTGELFF.

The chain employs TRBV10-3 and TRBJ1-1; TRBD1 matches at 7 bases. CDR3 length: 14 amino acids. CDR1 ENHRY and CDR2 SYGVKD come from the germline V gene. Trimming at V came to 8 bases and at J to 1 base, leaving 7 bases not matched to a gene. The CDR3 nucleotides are TGTGCCATCTTACCGACAGGGCAGAACACTGAAGCTTTCTTT. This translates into CAILPTGQNTEAFF.

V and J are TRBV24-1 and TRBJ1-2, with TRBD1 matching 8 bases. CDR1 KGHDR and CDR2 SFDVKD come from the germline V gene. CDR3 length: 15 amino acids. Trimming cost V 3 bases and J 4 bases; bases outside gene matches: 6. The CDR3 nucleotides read TGTGCCACCAGTGATATCGCAGGGGGCCGCTATGGCTACACCTTC. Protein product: CATSDIAGGRYGYTF.

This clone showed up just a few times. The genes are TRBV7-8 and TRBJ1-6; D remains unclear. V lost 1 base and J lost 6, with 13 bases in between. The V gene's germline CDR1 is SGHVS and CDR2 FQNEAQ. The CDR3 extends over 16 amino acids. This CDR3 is CASSLVGQNFNSPLHF. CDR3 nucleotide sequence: TGTGCCAGCAGCTTAGTGGGCCAGAACTTTAATTCACCCCTCCACTTT.

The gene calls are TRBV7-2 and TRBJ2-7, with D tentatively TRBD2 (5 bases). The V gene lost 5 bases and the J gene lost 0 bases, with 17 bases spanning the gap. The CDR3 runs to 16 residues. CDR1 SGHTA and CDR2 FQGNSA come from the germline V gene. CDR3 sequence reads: CASSPTWTGSSYEQYF. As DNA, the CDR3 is TGTGCCAGCAGCCCTACGTGGACGGGGAGCTCCTACGAGCAGTACTTC.

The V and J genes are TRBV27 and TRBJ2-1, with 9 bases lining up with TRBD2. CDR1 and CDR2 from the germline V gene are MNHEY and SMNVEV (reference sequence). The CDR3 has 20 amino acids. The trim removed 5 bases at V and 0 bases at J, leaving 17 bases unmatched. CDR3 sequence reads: CASSLTGSGGPPSSYNEQFF. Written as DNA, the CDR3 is TGTGCCAGCAGTCTTACCGGGAGCGGGGGGCCGCCCAGCTCCTACAATGAGCAGTTCTTC.

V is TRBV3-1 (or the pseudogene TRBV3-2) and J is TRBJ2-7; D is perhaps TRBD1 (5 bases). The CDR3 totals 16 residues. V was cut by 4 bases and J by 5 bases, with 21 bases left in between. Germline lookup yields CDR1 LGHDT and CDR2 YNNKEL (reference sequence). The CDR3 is CASSLWARVGSDEQYF. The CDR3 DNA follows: TGTGCCAGCAGCCTCTGGGCCAGGGTAGGAAGCGACGAGCAGTACTTC.

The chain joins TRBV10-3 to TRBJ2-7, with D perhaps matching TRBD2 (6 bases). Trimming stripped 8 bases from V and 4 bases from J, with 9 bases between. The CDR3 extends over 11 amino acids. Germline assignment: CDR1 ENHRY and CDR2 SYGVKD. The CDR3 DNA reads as TGTGCCATCGCTGCGGGGTACGAGCAGTACTTC. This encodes CAIAAGYEQYF.

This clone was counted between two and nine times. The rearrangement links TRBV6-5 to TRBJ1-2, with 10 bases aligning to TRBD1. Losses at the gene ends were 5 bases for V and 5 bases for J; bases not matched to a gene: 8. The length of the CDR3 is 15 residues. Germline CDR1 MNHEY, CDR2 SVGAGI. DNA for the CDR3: TGTGCCAGCAGTACCCCGGGACAGGGGTCTTATGGCTACACCTTC. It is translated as CASSTPGQGSYGYTF.

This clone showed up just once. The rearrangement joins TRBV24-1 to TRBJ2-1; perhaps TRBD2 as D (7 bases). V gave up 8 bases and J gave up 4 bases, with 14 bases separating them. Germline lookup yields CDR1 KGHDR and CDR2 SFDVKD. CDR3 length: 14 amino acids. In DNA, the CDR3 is TGTGCCACCAAGGGGGGGGGCTCATACAATGAGCAGTTCTTC. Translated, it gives CATKGGGSYNEQFF.

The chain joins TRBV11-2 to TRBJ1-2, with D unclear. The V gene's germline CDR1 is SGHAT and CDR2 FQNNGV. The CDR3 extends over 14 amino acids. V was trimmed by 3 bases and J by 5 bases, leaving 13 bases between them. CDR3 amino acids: CASSFPASWYGYTF. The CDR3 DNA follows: TGTGCCAGCAGCTTTCCCGCCAGTTGGTATGGCTACACCTTC.

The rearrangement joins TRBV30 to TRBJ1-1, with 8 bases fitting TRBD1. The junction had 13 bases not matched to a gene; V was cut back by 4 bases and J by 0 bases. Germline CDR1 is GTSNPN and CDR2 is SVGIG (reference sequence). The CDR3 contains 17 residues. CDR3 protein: CAWIRQTGAVMNTEAFF. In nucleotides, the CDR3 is TGTGCCTGGATTCGCCAGACAGGGGCGGTCATGAACACTGAAGCTTTCTTT.